This T cell receptor (beta chain) was identified in a study of blood T cell repertoires in COVID-19. Study at large: There were acute and convalescent COVID-19 samples, and they came from the United States, Italy and Spain. The cDNA or gDNA used as material had been derived from T cells, B-cell-depleted T cells, or PBMCs.

Original processing methods: Reference gene primer amplification yielded estimated nucleated cell counts. Using immunoSEQ multiplex PCR, the repertoire was profiled, and TCRdb retains in-frame clones only, with some absent. The D gene and trimming were derived from the DNA, and the V and J assignments and clone size from that table. The table has some 83,000 clones, 65% to 85% seen once. V lost 3 bases to trimming and J lost 10 bases, with 19 bases between them. CDR1 SEHNR and CDR2 FQNEAQ come from the germline V gene (reference sequence). This CDR3 has 15 amino acids. This TCR came from a man aged 50 to 59 with acute or convalescent COVID-19. Sequencing was carried out using peripheral blood. The chain has TRBV7-9 and TRBJ1-3, with D perhaps matching TRBD1 (6 bases). CDR3: CASSFPEAGVVTIYF. The CDR3 DNA follows: TGTGCCAGCAGCTTCCCCGAGGCAGGGGTAGTTACCATATATTTT.